These T cell receptor beta chains were read from a single sample in a study of PD-L1 blockade in urothelial cancer. TCRdb's copy holds only in-frame clones and misses some; the assay was immunoSEQ multiplex PCR. The sample holds roughly 49,000 clones, 86% seen once. The sequencing used PBMCs, collected around atezolizumab (anti-PD-L1) treatment. These TCRs come from a man between 60 and 75 years old with urothelial cancer. The CDR3 runs from the conserved cysteine through the conserved F or W. Each record gives: J gene, D gene, clone size, V gene, CDR3 DNA, CDR3 protein. D genes are given only for firm matches. The size entry is marked missing in some rows and otherwise reads once, few, many or a size class.

TRBJ2-7,TRBD1,.,TRBV4-1,TGCGCCAGCAGCCAAGACGACAGGGCCTCCTACGAGCAGTACTTC,CASSQDDRASYEQYF
TRBJ1-1,TRBD1,.,TRBV18,TGTGCCAGCTCACCAAGGGACAGGGTGGGTAGCACTGAAGCTTTCTTT,CASSPRDRVGSTEAFF
TRBJ1-2,TRBD1,.,TRBV7-9,TGTGCCAGCAGCTCGACAGGGACTAACTATGGCTACACCTTC,CASSSTGTNYGYTF
TRBJ2-2,TRBD1,once,TRBV5-1,TGCGCCAGCAGCCCAGACAGGGCGAGCACCGGGGAGCTGTTTTTT,CASSPDRASTGELFF
TRBJ1-2,TRBD1,.,TRBV18,TGTGCCAGCTCACCAGAGCAGGGGGTTGACTATGGCTACACCTTC,CASSPEQGVDYGYTF
TRBJ2-7,TRBD1,once,TRBV27,TGTGCCAGCACTCCCTCCGGGACAGGCTCGCAGTACTTC,CASTPSGTGSQYF
TRBJ2-1,TRBD2,.,TRBV29-1,TGCAGCGGCGGTTTAGCGGGAGGCTCCTACAATGAGCAGTTCTTC,CSGGLAGGSYNEQFF
TRBJ2-1,.,.,TRBV7-9,TGTGCCAGCAGTCAAAAGGGGCAGGAGGGAAGCAGCTCCTACAATGAGCAGTTCTTC,CASSQKGQEGSSSYNEQFF
TRBJ2-7,TRBD1,.,TRBV2,TGTGCCAGCAGTGAACTAGCCCCCGGGACAGACTTCTACGAGCAGTACTTC,CASSELAPGTDFYEQYF
TRBJ2-2,.,.,TRBV5-8,TGTGCCAGCAGCTTTGGGACAACGAACACCGGGGAGCTGTTTTTT,CASSFGTTNTGELFF
TRBJ1-5,.,.,TRBV7-6,TGTGCCAGCAGCTTAGGCACTATCAATCAGCCCCAGCATTTT,CASSLGTINQPQHF
TRBJ1-5,.,.,TRBV5-6,TGTGCCAGCAGCCTGGGTCCCTATAGCAATCAGCCCCAGCATTTT,CASSLGPYSNQPQHF
TRBJ2-7,.,.,TRBV7-6,TGTGCCAGCTCCCGAAGGACACGGGACGAGCAGTACTTC,CASSRRTRDEQYF
TRBJ2-7,.,.,TRBV7-2,TGTGCCAGCAGCTTATCGGGGTCCTCCTACGAGCAGTACTTC,CASSLSGSSYEQYF
TRBJ1-1,.,.,TRBV6-5,TGTGCCAGCAGGCGGACAGCGAACACTGAAGCTTTCTTT,CASRRTANTEAFF
TRBJ1-1,.,.,TRBV27,TGTGCCAGCAGTTTTACCGACAGAATGAACACTGAAGCTTTCTTT,CASSFTDRMNTEAFF